The 20 T cell receptor beta chains below come from one sample, sequenced in a study of CD4 T cells in relation to SARS-CoV-2 and coronaviruses. Data came from immunoSEQ multiplex PCR; TCRdb stores just in-frame clones and leaves some out. The repertoire holds about 21,000 clones, with roughly 79% as singletons. CD4+ T cells from unexposed donors were obtained before the COVID-19 pandemic (2011-2018). After approximately 10 days of culture, CD4+ T cells were isolated. No antigen has been identified for these receptors. The material sequenced was CD4+ T cells from PBMCs, cultured in vitro. Receptors originate from a human donor in good health.

The chain has TRBV15 and TRBJ2-7; no reliable D call. There are 14 residues in the CDR3. Germline CDR1 LNHNV, CDR2 YYDKDF (reference sequence). The germline V and J ends were trimmed by 5 bases and 5 bases, with 16 bases remaining between them. CDR3 sequence: CATSFLGRVDEQYF. The DNA for the CDR3 is TGTGCCACCAGCTTCCTAGGCCGGGTGGACGAGCAGTACTTC.

The V and J genes are TRBV12-5 and TRBJ2-7; TRBD1 is a possible D gene (6 bases). V lost 0 bases and J 0 bases, leaving 12 bases between the germline ends. Germline CDR1 is LGHNT and CDR2 is FRNRAP. CDR3 length equals 16 residues. CDR3 bases: TGTGCTAGTGGTTTGGTAAGGTCGGACAGCTCCTACGAGCAGTACTTC. This translates into CASGLVRSDSSYEQYF.

The chain couples TRBV7-9 to TRBJ1-1; D gene uncertain. The CDR3 length is 17 residues. CDR1 and CDR2 from the germline V gene are SEHNR and FQNEAQ (reference sequence). Trimming took 3 bases from V and 0 from J, leaving 17 bases between them. This CDR3 is CASSFFQSHPMNTEAFF. The CDR3 bases are TGTGCCAGCAGCTTTTTCCAGTCCCACCCCATGAACACTGAAGCTTTCTTT.

The CDR3, as DNA: TGCGCCAGCAGCTCGACAGAGTACGAGCAGTACTTC. It is translated as CASSSTEYEQYF. This chain connects TRBV5-1 to TRBJ2-7, with TRBD1 as a possible D gene (5 bases). The CDR3 consists of 12 residues. Germline loops: CDR1 SGHRS, CDR2 YFSETQ. The V and J ends lost 3 bases and 4 bases respectively, with 8 bases between them.

The chain recombines TRBV5-8 with TRBJ2-4, with D maybe TRBD1 (6 bases). V was trimmed by 4 bases and J by 1 base, leaving 21 bases between them. Germline V lookup: CDR1 SGHTS, CDR2 YDEGEE. The CDR3 totals 18 residues. CDR3 in DNA: TGTGCCAGCAGCGCCCAGCAGACAGGTGGCTTGGCCAAAAACATTCAGTACTTC. This gives the protein CASSAQQTGGLAKNIQYF. Full variable domain (remainder filled in from reference TRBV5-8 and TRBJ2-4): EAGVTQSPTHLIKTRGQQATLRCSPISGHTSVYWYQQALGLGLQFLLWYDEGEERNRGNFPPRFSGRQFPNYSSELNVNALELEDSALYLCASSAQQTGGLAKNIQYFGAGTRLSVL.

This clone has only one observation. The chain has TRBV10-2 and TRBJ2-7, with D tentatively TRBD1 (6 bases). The V end was cut by 6 bases, the J end by 3 bases, with 15 bases between. Germline V lookup: CDR1 WSHSY, CDR2 SAAADI. This CDR3 has 14 amino acids. The chain's CDR3 is CASRLSMDSYEQYF. CDR3 in DNA: TGCGCCAGCAGACTCTCCATGGACAGCTACGAGCAGTACTTC.

This clone occurred once. V is TRBV19 and J is TRBJ2-2; D unresolved. The CDR3 covers 14 residues. The germline V gene has CDR1 LNHDA and CDR2 SQIVND (reference sequence). V was pared by 3 bases and J by 2 bases, with 7 bases between. The DNA for the CDR3 is TGTGCCAGTAGTATCTACACCAACACCGGGGAGCTGTTTTTT. It yields the protein CASSIYTNTGELFF.

This clone came up a few times. The chain recombines TRBV7-2 with TRBJ1-5; D is unclear. This CDR3 is built from 13 residues. Germline CDR1 SGHTA, CDR2 FQGNSA. Trimming took 1 base from V and 4 from J, leaving 5 bases between them. In DNA, the CDR3 is TGTGCCAGCAGCTTAGGTTTGAATCAGCCCCAGCATTTT. It translates to CASSLGLNQPQHF.

The chain links TRBV6-1 to TRBJ2-7, with TRBD2 matching 7 bases. Losses at the gene ends were 0 bases for V and 0 bases for J; bases not matched to a gene: 5. The CDR3 loop spans 16 amino acids. Germline lookup yields CDR1 MNHNS and CDR2 SASEGT. The CDR3: CASSEASLAASYEQYF. The CDR3 nucleotides are TGTGCCAGCAGTGAAGCATCGCTAGCGGCCTCCTACGAGCAGTACTTC.

J is TRBJ2-7 and V is TRBV6-5; TRBD2 aligns across 10 bases. After removal of 9 bases from V and 4 bases from J, the junction contained 9 bases not matched to a gene. The CDR3 totals 14 residues. Germline CDR1 is MNHEY and CDR2 is SVGAGI. CDR3: CASKREGQTYEQYF. The CDR3 region has the DNA TGTGCCAGTAAGCGGGAGGGCCAAACATACGAGCAGTACTTC.

This clone is judged medium-sized. The rearrangement joins TRBV24-1 to TRBJ2-1; D may match TRBD1 or TRBD2 (5 bases each). The V end lost 4 bases, the J end lost 7 bases, and 16 bases lay between the germline ends. CDR1 is KGHDR and CDR2 is SFDVKD in the germline V gene. This CDR3 contains 15 residues. The CDR3 DNA follows: TGTGCCACCAGTGACGGGGCCGCAGTTCTTAATGAGCAGTTCTTC. It yields the protein CATSDGAAVLNEQFF.

The chain joins TRBV21-1 to TRBJ1-1; the D call TRBD1 from the table was never checked on the DNA. TRBV21-1 is noted as a pseudogene. The CDR3 spans 16 residues. The CDR3 DNA reads TGTGCCAGCAGCAACGTTCCACAGGGATTTGATACTGAAGCTTTCTTT. Translating it yields CASSNVPQGFDTEAFF.

The chain combines TRBV7-2 with TRBJ1-2; D call uncertain. Trimming removed 3 bases at V and 6 bases at J, with 11 bases between. The CDR3 is 13 residues long. Looked up from germline, CDR1 is SGHTA and CDR2 is FQGNSA. CDR3 bases: TGTGCCAGCAGCTTGACGGAGTCCCATGGCTACACCTTC. As protein: CASSLTESHGYTF.

The chain employs TRBV28 and TRBJ1-2, with TRBD1 identical over 7 bases. With V trimmed by 4 bases and J by 6 bases, 5 bases remained unmatched. There are 13 residues in the CDR3. The germline gives CDR1 MDHEN, CDR2 SYDVKM. CDR3 region: CASSSQGWNGYTF. For the CDR3, the DNA is TGTGCCAGCAGTTCACAGGGGTGGAATGGCTACACCTTC.

The rearrangement uses TRBV7-2 and TRBJ1-2, with D hard to call. Germline loops: CDR1 SGHTA, CDR2 FQGNSA. The CDR3 runs 16 residues. Between the trimmed V and J ends, which lost 3 bases and 0 bases, there was a span of 14 bases. This chain's CDR3 is CASSFPRGEANYGYTF. CDR3 in DNA: TGTGCCAGCAGCTTCCCACGGGGTGAAGCTAACTATGGCTACACCTTC.

J is TRBJ1-2 and V is TRBV12-3 or TRBV12-4; D call uncertain. V was trimmed by 6 bases and J by 2 bases, leaving 10 bases between them. The CDR3 consists of 13 residues. The CDR3 nucleotides read TGTGCCAGCAGCCCGGGCCTAAACTATGGCTACACCTTC. Its protein product is CASSPGLNYGYTF.

This chain joins TRBV9 and TRBJ2-1; 7 bases agree with TRBD1. The CDR3 contains 20 residues. The germline V gene has CDR1 SGDLS and CDR2 YYNGEE. Trimming took 3 bases from V and 0 from J; bases not matched to a gene: 18. CDR3 DNA: TGTGCCAGCAGCGCTATCGGGACAGCCTCGGCGGACGGCTCCTACAATGAGCAGTTCTTC. Protein: CASSAIGTASADGSYNEQFF.

This chain links TRBV3-1 (or the pseudogene TRBV3-2) with TRBJ1-1; D not certain. This CDR3 contains 13 residues. Germline V gene sequence: CDR1 LGHDT, CDR2 YNNKEL (reference sequence). V lost 2 bases and J lost 11, with 15 bases in between. This CDR3 is CASSQSGPLTAFF. The CDR3 nucleotides are TGTGCCAGCAGCCAATCCGGGCCTCTGACCGCTTTCTTT.

This chain uses TRBV5-5 with TRBJ2-7; 12 nucleotides match TRBD2. CDR1 SGHKS and CDR2 YYEKEE come from the germline V gene (reference sequence). Unmatched junction bases numbered 3, after V lost 0 bases and J lost 2 bases. This CDR3 comprises 16 residues. The chain's CDR3 is CASSLARTSGAYEQYF. Here the CDR3 DNA reads TGTGCCAGCAGCTTGGCGCGGACTAGCGGGGCCTACGAGCAGTACTTC. The full variable domain, rest sourced from reference TRBV5-5 and TRBJ2-7, is DAGVTQSPTHLIKTRGQQVTLRCSPISGHKSVSWYQQVLGQGPQFIFQYYEKEERGRGNFPDRFSARQFPNYSSELNVNALLLGDSALYLCASSLARTSGAYEQYFGPGTRLTVT.

J is TRBJ2-1 and V is TRBV5-1, with 8 bases that match TRBD2. Losses at the gene ends were 4 bases for V and 4 bases for J; bases not matched to a gene: 10. The length of the CDR3 is 16 residues. Germline CDR1 SGHRS, CDR2 YFSETQ. The CDR3 nucleotides are TGCGCCAGCAGCCCGGGGGGGTCAGGACGGTACAATGAGCAGTTCTTC. The encoded protein is CASSPGGSGRYNEQFF.